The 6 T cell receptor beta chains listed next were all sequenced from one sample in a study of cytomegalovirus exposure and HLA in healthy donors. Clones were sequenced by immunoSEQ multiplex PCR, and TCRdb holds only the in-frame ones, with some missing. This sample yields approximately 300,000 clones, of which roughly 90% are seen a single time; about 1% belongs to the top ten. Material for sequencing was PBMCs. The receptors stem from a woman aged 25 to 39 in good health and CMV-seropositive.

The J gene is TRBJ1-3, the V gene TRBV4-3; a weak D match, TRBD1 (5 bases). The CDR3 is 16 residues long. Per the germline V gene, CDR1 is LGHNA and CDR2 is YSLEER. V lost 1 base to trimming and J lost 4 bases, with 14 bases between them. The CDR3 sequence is CASSQALRGYGNTIYF. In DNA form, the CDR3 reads TGCGCCAGCAGCCAAGCTCTTCGGGGGTACGGAAACACCATATATTTT.

The CDR3, as DNA: TGCGCCAGCAGCCAAGATCGCGGCTTCCAAGAGACCCAGTACTTC. The encoded protein is CASSQDRGFQETQYF. The chain combines TRBV4-1 with TRBJ2-5; D gene uncertain. Trimming cost V 0 bases and J 1 base, with 9 bases left between them. The CDR3 runs 15 residues. Germline V lookup: CDR1 MGHRA, CDR2 YSYEKL.

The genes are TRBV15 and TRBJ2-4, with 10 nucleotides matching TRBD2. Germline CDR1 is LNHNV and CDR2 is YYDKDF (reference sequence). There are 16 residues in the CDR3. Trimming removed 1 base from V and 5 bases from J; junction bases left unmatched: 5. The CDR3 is CATSRGSGRAENIQYF. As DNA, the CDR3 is TGTGCCACCAGCAGAGGAAGCGGGAGGGCCGAAAACATTCAGTACTTC.

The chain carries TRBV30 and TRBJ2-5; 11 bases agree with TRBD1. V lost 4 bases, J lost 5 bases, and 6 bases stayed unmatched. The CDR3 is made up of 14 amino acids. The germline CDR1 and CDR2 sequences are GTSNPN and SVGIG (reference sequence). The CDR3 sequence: CAWTPGQGVETQYF. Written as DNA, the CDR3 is TGTGCCTGGACCCCGGGACAGGGGGTGGAGACCCAGTACTTC.

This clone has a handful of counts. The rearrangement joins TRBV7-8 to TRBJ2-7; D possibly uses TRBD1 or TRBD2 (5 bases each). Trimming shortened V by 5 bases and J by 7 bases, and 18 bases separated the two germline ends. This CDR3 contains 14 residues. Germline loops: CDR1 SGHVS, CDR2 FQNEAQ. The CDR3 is CASSLRDGIGEQYF. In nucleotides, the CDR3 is TGTGCCAGCAGCCTCCGGGACGGGATAGGGGAGCAGTACTTC.

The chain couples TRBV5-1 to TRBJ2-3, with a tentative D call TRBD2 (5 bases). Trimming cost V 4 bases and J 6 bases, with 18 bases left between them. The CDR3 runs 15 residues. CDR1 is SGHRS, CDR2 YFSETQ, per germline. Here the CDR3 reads CASSPGLRVRDTQYF. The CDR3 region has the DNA TGCGCCAGCAGCCCCGGACTCCGAGTACGGGATACGCAGTATTTT.